Listed here is a single TCR beta chain. TCRdb's table, derived via immunoSEQ multiplex PCR, lists solely in-frame clones and lacks some. The sample yields 250,000 to 300,000 clones, roughly 91% seen once. This entry comes from a study of blood T cell repertoires in COVID-19. Study-wide background: The origin of the acute and convalescent COVID-19 samples was the United States, Italy and Spain. In each case, the material was cDNA or gDNA derived from T cells, B-cell-depleted T cells, or PBMCs.

The CDR3 consists of 15 residues. Germline assignment: CDR1 SGHRS and CDR2 YFSETQ. The trim removed 3 bases at V and 4 bases at J, leaving 8 bases unmatched. This sequence originates from a woman in her 30s with COVID-19, enrolled during active disease. Sequenced material: peripheral blood. The gene calls are TRBV5-1 and TRBJ2-7; the match to TRBD2 covers 9 bases. CDR3 DNA: TGCGCCAGCAGCTCCTCCCTAGCGGGGCCATACGAGCAGTACTTC. Protein product: CASSSSLAGPYEQYF.